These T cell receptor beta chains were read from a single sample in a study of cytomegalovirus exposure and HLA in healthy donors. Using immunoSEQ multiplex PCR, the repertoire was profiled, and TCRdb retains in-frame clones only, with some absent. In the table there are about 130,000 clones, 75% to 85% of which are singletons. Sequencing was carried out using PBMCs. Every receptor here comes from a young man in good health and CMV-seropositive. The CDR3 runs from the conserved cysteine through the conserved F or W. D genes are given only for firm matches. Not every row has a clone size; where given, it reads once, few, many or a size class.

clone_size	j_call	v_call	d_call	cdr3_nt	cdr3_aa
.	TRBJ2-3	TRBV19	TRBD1	TGTGCCAGTAGTTATGGGACAGGCAGAGATACGCAGTATTTT	CASSYGTGRDTQYF
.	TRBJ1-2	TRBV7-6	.	TGCGCCAGCAGCTTAGAGGGGCTTGGCTACACCTTC	CASSLEGLGYTF
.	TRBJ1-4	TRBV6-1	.	TGTGCCAGCACCCGACAAGAAAATGAAAAACTGTTTTTT	CASTRQENEKLFF
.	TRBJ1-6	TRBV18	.	TGTGCCAGCTCACCCAACAGACAGAGCTCCTATAATTCACCTCTCCACTTT	CASSPNRQSSYNSPLHF
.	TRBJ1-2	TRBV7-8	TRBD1	TGTGCCAGCACCTCCCGGGACAGGGAAAACCATGGCTACACCTTC	CASTSRDRENHGYTF
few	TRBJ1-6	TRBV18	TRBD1	TGTGCCAGCTCACCAGGCGGGACAGGGGATAATTCACCCCTCCACTTT	CASSPGGTGDNSPLHF
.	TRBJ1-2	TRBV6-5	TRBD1	TGTGCCAGCAAGGGCCAGCGCAGGGGGACAGACACCTTC	CASKGQRRGTDTF
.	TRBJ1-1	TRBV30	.	TGTGCCTGGAGTGTAAAAACCCTCGGAGCTTTCTTT	CAWSVKTLGAFF
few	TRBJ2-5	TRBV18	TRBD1	TGTGCCAGCTCGCAGAACAGGGGCTCGGAGACCCAGTACTTC	CASSQNRGSETQYF
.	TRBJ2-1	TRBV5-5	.	TGTGCCAGCGGCCGGCAGGGTGAGGCCCGAGTAGGTGAGCAGTTCTTC	CASGRQGEARVGEQFF
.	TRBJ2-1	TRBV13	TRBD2	TGTGCCAGCAGCGCGGGGGGACCCTTAGGCAATGAGCAGTTCTTC	CASSAGGPLGNEQFF
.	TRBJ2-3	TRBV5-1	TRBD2	TGCGCCAGCAGCTTGCTAGCGGAAGATACGCAGTATTTT	CASSLLAEDTQYF
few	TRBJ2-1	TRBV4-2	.	TGTGCCAGCAGCCAGGGCAACGAGCAGTTCTTC	CASSQGNEQFF